The 23 T cell receptor beta chains in this list originate from one sample, sequenced in a study of blood T cell repertoires in COVID-19. Here immunoSEQ multiplex PCR was the method, and the copy in TCRdb shows in-frame clones only, minus some. This sample has about 43,000 clones, with around 83% found just once. The material sequenced was peripheral blood. Receptor source: a woman older than 75 with acute or convalescent COVID-19.

This clone came up a few times. The chain joins TRBV18 to TRBJ2-6, with 7 nucleotides matching TRBD1. Germline CDR1 reads KGHSH; CDR2 reads LQKENI. The CDR3 loop spans 17 amino acids. The J segment lost 0 bases and the V segment lost 3 bases, leaving 5 bases of the junction unmatched. In DNA, the CDR3 is TGTGCCAGCTCACCTAAGGGACAGCCCTCTGGGGCCAACGTCCTGACTTTC. It codes for CASSPKGQPSGANVLTF.

This clone turned up a few times. The V call is TRBV6-2 or TRBV6-3, the J call TRBJ1-5, with D maybe TRBD1 (5 bases). Deletions cut 4 bases from V and 4 bases from J, with 11 bases between. The germline gives CDR1 MNHEY, CDR2 SVGEGT. The CDR3 consists of 14 residues. This chain's CDR3 is CASSWGGDNQPQHF. In DNA form, the CDR3 reads TGTGCCAGCAGTTGGGGAGGGGATAATCAGCCCCAGCATTTT.

This clone occurred a few times. The chain carries TRBV6-2 or TRBV6-3 and TRBJ1-1, with 9 nucleotides matching TRBD1. Trimming took 5 bases from V and 2 from J; bases not matched to a gene: 3. The CDR3 has 14 amino acids. CDR1 is MNHEY and CDR2 is SVGEGT in the germline V gene. The CDR3 DNA is TGTGCCAGCAGTCCACAGGGGGCCAACACTGAAGCTTTCTTT. This translates into CASSPQGANTEAFF.

The chain joins TRBV5-1 to TRBJ2-3, with 8 bases identical to TRBD2. CDR3 length equals 14 residues. The germline V gene has CDR1 SGHRS and CDR2 YFSETQ. The V and J ends lost 1 base and 8 bases, in that order; junction bases with no gene match: 6. CDR3 nucleotides: TGCGCCAGCAGCTTGACGGGGGGGCCGGTTACGCAGTATTTT. Translated: CASSLTGGPVTQYF. Combining the CDR3 with reference TRBV5-1 and TRBJ2-3 gives the whole variable domain KAGVTQTPRYLIKTRGQQVTLSCSPISGHRSVSWYQQTPGQGLQFLFEYFSETQRNKGNFPGRFSGRQFSNSRSEMNVSTLELGDSALYLCASSLTGGPVTQYFGPGTRLTVL.

The chain carries TRBV7-8 and TRBJ1-1; perhaps TRBD1 as D (5 bases). The CDR3 sequence is 13 residues long. CDR1 and CDR2 (germline): SGHVS, FQNEAQ. The V gene lost 2 bases and the J gene lost 5 bases, with 9 bases spanning the gap. The CDR3 loop reads CASSLSGGTEAFF. The CDR3 DNA reads as TGTGCCAGCAGCTTAAGTGGGGGGACTGAAGCTTTCTTT.

V usage is TRBV5-1 and J usage is TRBJ2-3, with 7 bases that match TRBD1. The junction had 4 bases not matched to a gene; V was cut back by 0 bases and J by 3 bases. Germline CDR1 is SGHRS and CDR2 is YFSETQ. The CDR3 length is 15 residues. CDR3 in amino acids: CASSLGGGGTDTQYF. The CDR3 coding sequence is TGCGCCAGCAGCTTGGGAGGGGGCGGGACAGATACGCAGTATTTT.

J is TRBJ1-5 and V is TRBV7-8, with 8 bases aligning to TRBD1. The junction had 4 bases not matched to a gene; V was cut back by 8 bases and J by 7 bases. The CDR3 sequence is 12 residues long. Germline V gene data show CDR1 as SGHVS and CDR2 as FQNEAQ. This CDR3 reads CASGTGNQPQHF. DNA for the CDR3: TGTGCCAGCGGGACAGGTAACCAGCCCCAGCATTTT.

CDR3: CASSLWGGGNDEQYF. The CDR3 bases are TGTGCCAGCAGCTTGTGGGGAGGTGGGAACGACGAGCAGTACTTC. The V call is TRBV5-5, the J call TRBJ2-7; D is possibly TRBD2 (6 bases). The CDR3 has 15 amino acids. V was shortened by 1 base and J by 5 bases, with 16 bases between the two germline ends. Germline CDR1 reads SGHKS; CDR2 reads YYEKEE (reference sequence).

In regard to this clone: The sample carries other DNA sequences with the same CDR3. The chain couples TRBV7-2 to TRBJ1-1; a possible D gene is TRBD1 (5 bases). CDR1 SGHTA and CDR2 FQGNSA come from the germline V gene. Trimming pared 1 base from V and 4 bases from J, leaving 10 bases between. This CDR3 is built from 14 residues. The CDR3 region has the DNA TGTGCCAGCAGCTTAGGGGGGGGGAGCACTGAAGCTTTCTTT. Protein sequence: CASSLGGGSTEAFF.

The V gene is TRBV2, the J gene TRBJ2-4; D might be TRBD1 (6 bases). CDR1 is SNHLY and CDR2 is FYNNEI in the germline V gene. V dropped 4 bases and J dropped 9 bases, with 25 bases sitting between them. The CDR3 length is 17 residues. DNA for the CDR3: TGTGCCAGCAGTGGCCTACAGGGTTCCCCCCGTGGCGGCATTCAGTACTTC. Translated, it gives CASSGLQGSPRGGIQYF. Full variable domain (remainder filled in from reference TRBV2 and TRBJ2-4): EPEVTQTPSHQVTQMGQEVILRCVPISNHLYFYWYRQILGQKVEFLVSFYNNEISEKSEIFDDQFSVERPDGSNFTLKIRSTKLEDSAMYFCASSGLQGSPRGGIQYFGAGTRLSVL.

The sample holds one count of this clone. The chain has TRBV30 and TRBJ1-1; no reliable D call. With 5 bases removed from V and 4 bases from J, the gap between germline ends came to 14 bases. This CDR3 is built from 13 residues. Germline assignment: CDR1 GTSNPN and CDR2 SVGIG (reference sequence). The CDR3 DNA sequence: TGTGCCTGGCGGCGGGGAAGTCCCACTGAAGCTTTCTTT. It specifies CAWRRGSPTEAFF.

This clone has more than one count but fewer than ten. This chain joins TRBV29-1 and TRBJ2-2; 7 bases match TRBD1. Germline values: CDR1 SQVTM, CDR2 ANQGSEA. This CDR3 has 13 amino acids. Here the CDR3 DNA reads TGCTGCGCCGGGACAGCCTCCACCGGGGAGCTGTTTTTT. Protein sequence: CCAGTASTGELFF.

The rearrangement uses TRBV5-6 and TRBJ2-5, with D unclear. Germline loops: CDR1 SGHDT, CDR2 YYEEEE. V was pared by 4 bases and J by 1 base, with 2 bases between. The CDR3 spans 11 residues. The CDR3 spells CASSLQETQYF. The CDR3 nucleotides are TGTGCCAGCAGCCTCCAAGAGACCCAGTACTTC. Using reference TRBV5-6 and TRBJ2-5 for the parts outside the CDR3, the full variable domain is DAGVTQSPTHLIKTRGQQVTLRCSPKSGHDTVSWYQQALGQGPQFIFQYYEEEERQRGNFPDRFSGHQFPNYSSELNVNALLLGDSALYLCASSLQETQYFGPGTRLLVL.

The chain recombines TRBV7-2 with TRBJ1-1; tentative D call: TRBD1 (6 bases). CDR1 SGHTA and CDR2 FQGNSA come from the germline V gene. The CDR3 spans 14 residues. V lost 4 bases to trimming and J lost 0 bases, with 9 bases between them. This chain's CDR3 is CASSSQGMNTEAFF. The CDR3, as DNA: TGTGCCAGCAGCTCTCAGGGGATGAACACTGAAGCTTTCTTT.

The V and J genes are TRBV19 and TRBJ1-1, with D perhaps TRBD1 (6 bases). Germline assignment: CDR1 LNHDA and CDR2 SQIVND (reference sequence). The CDR3 consists of 13 residues. The V gene lost 0 bases and the J gene lost 6 bases, with 8 bases spanning the gap. The CDR3, as DNA: TGTGCCAGTAGTATAGAAGGGGGACCTGAAGCTTTCTTT. It encodes CASSIEGGPEAFF.

This clone was observed a handful of times. The chain employs TRBV5-6 and TRBJ2-7; tentatively, D is TRBD1 (6 bases). The CDR3 runs to 13 residues. Per germline, CDR1 SGHDT and CDR2 YYEEEE. The V and J ends lost 1 base and 3 bases respectively, with 8 bases between them. The CDR3 is CASSLQGIYEQYF. In DNA form, the CDR3 reads TGTGCCAGCAGCTTGCAGGGGATCTACGAGCAGTACTTC.

This sequence joins TRBV4-1 and TRBJ2-7, with D perhaps matching TRBD2 (6 bases). The CDR3 is made up of 15 amino acids. With 4 bases removed from V and 5 bases from J, the gap between germline ends came to 18 bases. The germline V gene encodes CDR1 MGHRA and CDR2 YSYEKL. DNA of the CDR3: TGCGCCAGCAGCCCCCCGGCCCCTAGCGATAACGAGCAGTACTTC. It is translated as CASSPPAPSDNEQYF.

The genes are TRBV11-3 and TRBJ2-3; possibly TRBD1 for D (6 bases). Between the trimmed V and J ends, which lost 5 bases and 2 bases, there was a span of 17 bases. Germline CDR1 SGHNT, CDR2 YENEEA. The CDR3 length is 16 residues. The CDR3 loop is CASSPKTGGYTDTQYF. The CDR3 DNA is TGTGCCAGCAGCCCTAAGACAGGTGGATACACAGATACGCAGTATTTT.

The J gene is TRBJ2-1, the V gene TRBV7-2, with 7 bases aligning to TRBD2. Trimming at V came to 1 base and at J to 9 bases, leaving 6 bases not matched to a gene. The CDR3 has 14 amino acids. CDR1 and CDR2 from the germline V gene are SGHTA and FQGNSA. The CDR3 here is CASSLGLAGVEQFF. Here the CDR3 DNA reads TGTGCCAGCAGCTTAGGTTTAGCGGGCGTTGAGCAGTTCTTC.

This chain links TRBV6-5 with TRBJ2-1; 11 bases match TRBD2. Germline assignment: CDR1 MNHEY and CDR2 SVGAGI. CDR3 length: 15 residues. V lost 4 bases to trimming and J lost 8 bases; unmatched junction nucleotides: 7. The CDR3 DNA reads as TGTGCCAGCAGTTTCGGACTAGCGGGCAGTGATGAGCAGTTCTTC. It is translated as CASSFGLAGSDEQFF.

This sequence joins TRBV5-1 and TRBJ2-5; 10 bases are shared with TRBD1. The CDR3 spans 16 residues. Germline CDR1 reads SGHRS; CDR2 reads YFSETQ. V dropped 0 bases and J dropped 4; count of bases not matched to a gene: 6. CDR3 DNA: TGCGCCAGCAGCTTGGGCGACAGGGGGCTAGGAGAGACCCAGTACTTC. It codes for CASSLGDRGLGETQYF.

This rearrangement joins TRBV6-5 to TRBJ1-1; the D gene is possibly TRBD1 (6 bases). V lost 4 bases and J 1 base, leaving 10 bases between the germline ends. This CDR3 comprises 14 residues. The germline V gene has CDR1 MNHEY and CDR2 SVGAGI. The CDR3 loop is CASSSPQGNTEAFF. The DNA for the CDR3 is TGTGCCAGCAGTTCCCCACAGGGGAACACTGAAGCTTTCTTT.

This chain connects TRBV6-5 to TRBJ1-3; D is possibly TRBD1 (5 bases). V shed 9 bases and J shed 4 bases, with 10 bases lying between them. The CDR3 has 12 amino acids. The germline V gene has CDR1 MNHEY and CDR2 SVGAGI. Here the CDR3 reads CARGSGGNTIYF. The CDR3 DNA reads as TGTGCCAGGGGTTCAGGGGGAAACACCATATATTTT.